This T cell receptor (beta chain) was recovered during a study of shared clonotypes between healthy human individuals (dated by TCRdb to about 2020). The study in broad terms: The cohort comprised a couple of women and three men aged 18 to 49 years. To estimate repertoire size and how much clonotypes are shared between individuals, the study performed deep sequencing of blood TCR repertoires from five healthy adults. To increase sequencing depth and limit assay-specific biases, TCR repertoire library preparation and sequencing were carried out by different laboratories using diverse techniques. Leukapheresis yielded between about 0.94 and 10 billion PBMCs per donor. For each donor, CD4 naive and CD4 memory were each run on three plates, CD8 naive on two plates, and CD8 memory on one plate.

Comments on this clone: Its recognized antigen is unknown. No much larger clonotype is one base removed from it; base qualities were not supplied.

General conclusions and limits of the study: Incomplete sequencing was indicated by rarefaction of sorted-subset datasets, despite the large sequencing depth. Pairwise subsampling led to the expectation that sequencing depth would affect the degree of clonotype sharing among donors. When a handful of donors were compared, the shared fraction of clonotypes was around 4.6% for naive CD4, around 3.5% for naive CD8, 2.3% for memory CD4, and less than 0.5% for memory CD8. Because the study included a small number of donors, the genetic and exposure-history diversity represented was limited. Higher generation probabilities were observed for clonotypes shared by all four sorted-subset donors than for non-shared clonotypes. Estimated clonotype richness was generally larger for naive than for memory subsets. Sampling was restricted to blood, and TCR repertoires in tissue are likely to differ from TCR repertoires in blood.

Healthy HIV-negative adults with no recently reported acute infections or vaccinations were included as donors. Every donor was a Caucasian adult living in Nashville, Tennessee, USA. CD4+ T cells were enriched by magnetic negative selection; naive cells were then positively selected on CD45RA, and the negative fraction formed the memory subset. Blood was collected by leukapheresis, and PBMCs were isolated by Ficoll-Histopaque density gradient centrifugation and then cryopreserved in liquid nitrogen vapor phase. Analytical flow cytometry was used to check the purity and quantity of each magnetically sorted T cell population. Genomic DNA was isolated from each sorted fraction and quantified by UV absorbance on a Nanodrop 2000c. TCR CDR3 regions were amplified from genomic DNA by multiplex PCR using the deep immunoSEQ assay. Extracted genomic DNA from each cell subset was spread evenly across all wells of several immunoSEQ 96-well plates, with each plate serving as a replicate. Each replicate PCR for sorted subsets received about 200 ng genomic DNA, equal to about 30,000 T cell genomes. Purified libraries were measured with a Qubit 3.0 fluorometer, size-checked on a Bioanalyzer 2100, and measured again with the KAPA Library Quantification kit. Each immunoSEQ 96-well plate was sequenced on its own single-read 150-cycle Illumina NextSeq 550 flow cell. The study's own analysis went as follows. Because only junctional sequences without quality scores were contained in the immunoSEQ output, filtering matching that applied to full-length reads could not be performed. Sequences were annotated with PyIR, a Python wrapper for IgBLAST v1.9, and V/J genes and CDR3 were assigned using IMGT germline references. Any read was removed if the V/J assignment was weak (E-value above 1e-6), the CDR3 was missing, or the read contained stop codons, out-of-frame junctions, or ambiguous translated residues. A V3J clonotype was defined by an identical inferred V gene, J gene, and CDR3 amino acid sequence. Percentage overlap between repertoires was calculated by dividing the number of shared unique clonotypes by the size of the smaller repertoire. RTK rarefaction, the Chao1 estimator, and Recon v2.1 estimates of unobserved clonotypes were used to assess repertoire richness. For all TCRbeta clonotypes obtained by the gDNA method from a handful of donors, generation probabilities were computed with OLGA. In TCRdb, the immuneACCESS table is reduced to in-frame sequences with V and J assigned. These tables do not hold every clone; where another copy was compared, an unresolved V gene accounts for under half, and the others remain unexplained. D and trimming come from the DNA, and the V and J calls and clone size come from that table. Present in this sample are about 1 million clones, 65% to 75% of which were seen just once. Clones ranked in the top ten supply roughly 1.5% of the sample.

The germline V gene specifies SGHRS as CDR1 and YFSETQ as CDR2. Counted from cysteine to phenylalanine, this CDR3 has 14 amino acids. The sequence is cut down to CDR3 DNA, 42 bases in frame from base 1. The trim is 2 bases for V and 6 bases for J, with a gap of 13 bases between the germline ends. The material sequenced was memory CD4+ T cells sorted from blood. Interpreted using the paper, the cell subset or site label stands for: CD45RA-negative fraction. The receptor comes from a man younger than 30 in good health. The V and J segments used are TRBV5-1 and TRBJ2-3; the D gene is perhaps TRBD2, from 5 matching bases. The CDR3 here reads CASSFGVSPDTQYF. The nucleotides read TGCGCCAGCAGCTTCGGGGTGAGCCCCGATACGCAGTATTTT.